This TCR beta chain was recovered during a study of cytomegalovirus exposure and HLA in healthy donors. Across the whole study: There were roughly 110 million unique TCR beta sequences, drawn from 200 million or so T cells, in an earlier analysis. Study-wide points: Through in vitro validation, three CMV-associated chains were shown to be specific for CMV antigens. What a later analysis showed was that several of the most significant clusters appeared linked to common viral pathogens. Within the data, a cluster of highly shared sequence variants was likely a sequencing artifact.

On this clone: The target antigen is unknown.

With 60 Vbeta and 13 Jbeta primers, the PCR was carried out. Assay: immunoSEQ multiplex PCR; the TCRdb copy retains only in-frame clones and omits some. Of 100,000 or so clones in the sample, nearly 65% were seen once. V was cut by 4 bases and J by 4 bases, with 10 bases left in between. The CDR3 contains 13 residues. Germline V CDR1 and CDR2: MNHNY, SVGAGI (reference sequence). The J gene is TRBJ1-1, the V gene TRBV6-6; D perhaps matches TRBD1 (6 bases). The clonotype comes from a human donor in good health. The source material was PBMCs. CDR3 DNA: TGTGCCAGCAGTTCCGGACAGTCCACTGAAGCTTTCTTT. Translation gives CASSSGQSTEAFF.